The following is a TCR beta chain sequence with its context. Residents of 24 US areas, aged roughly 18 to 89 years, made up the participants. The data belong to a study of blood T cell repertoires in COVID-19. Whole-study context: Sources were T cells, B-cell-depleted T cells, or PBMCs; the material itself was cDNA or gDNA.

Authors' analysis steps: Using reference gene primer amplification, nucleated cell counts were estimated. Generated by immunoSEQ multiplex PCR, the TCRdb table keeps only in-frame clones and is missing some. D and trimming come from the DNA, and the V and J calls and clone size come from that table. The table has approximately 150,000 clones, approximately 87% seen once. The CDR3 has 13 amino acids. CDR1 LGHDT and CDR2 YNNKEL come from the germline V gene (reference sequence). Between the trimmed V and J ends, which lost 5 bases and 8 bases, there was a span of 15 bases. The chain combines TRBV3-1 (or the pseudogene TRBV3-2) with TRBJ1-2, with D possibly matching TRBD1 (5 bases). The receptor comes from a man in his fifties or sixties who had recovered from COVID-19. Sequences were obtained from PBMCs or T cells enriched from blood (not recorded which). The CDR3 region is CASSERDLRGYTF. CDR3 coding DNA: TGTGCCAGCAGCGAGCGGGACCTACGGGGCTACACCTTC.